One sample yielded the 30 T cell receptor beta chains listed below, sequenced in a study of CD8 T cells in ankylosing spondylitis. TCRdb redid the calling of the 5' RACE reads with MiXCR, one entry per CDR3 protein. The data hold 300,000 to 400,000 distinct CDR3 sequences, with about 14% observed a single time. The sample was blood, either unsorted or a sorted T cell fraction (not recorded which). These receptor sequences come from a male donor with ankylosing spondylitis or in good health (not recorded which).

The V gene is TRBV20-1, the J gene TRBJ2-6, with TRBD2 identical over 9 bases. Germline V CDR1 and CDR2: DFQATT, SNEGSKA (reference sequence). The CDR3 extends over 16 amino acids. V was pared by 5 bases and J by 2 bases, with 7 bases of the junction left unmatched. Here the CDR3 DNA reads TGCAGTGCTCTTAGCGGGGGCCGCCCTGGGGCCAACGTCCTGACTTTC. Residues: CSALSGGRPGANVLTF.

Many counts were recorded for this clonotype. The chain couples TRBV5-1 to TRBJ2-7; D is ambiguous. The CDR3 length is 13 residues. Deletions cut 0 bases from V and 2 bases from J, with 6 bases between. Per the germline V gene, CDR1 is SGHRS and CDR2 is YFSETQ. The CDR3 reads CASSLDGTYEQYF. Written as DNA, the CDR3 is TGCGCCAGCAGCTTGGACGGAACCTACGAGCAGTACTTC.

This clonotype showed up many times. This rearrangement joins TRBV29-1 to TRBJ2-2; 7 bases line up with TRBD2. Germline V CDR1 and CDR2: SQVTM, ANQGSEA. The CDR3 is 15 residues long. Unmatched junction bases numbered 7, after V lost 0 bases and J lost 6 bases. CDR3 in amino acids: CSVEDQKAGPGELFF. CDR3 nucleotides: TGCAGCGTTGAAGACCAAAAAGCGGGACCCGGGGAGCTGTTTTTT.

This clonotype has just a few counts. V is TRBV12-3 or TRBV12-4 and J is TRBJ1-1, with D possibly TRBD1 on 5 matching bases. With 0 bases removed from V and 11 bases from J, the gap between germline ends came to 10 bases. The CDR3 runs to 12 residues. The DNA for the CDR3 is TGTGCCAGCAGTTTAGCCCAGGGCGGCGCTTTCTTT. Its protein is CASSLAQGGAFF.

The chain has TRBV3-1 and TRBJ2-2, with TRBD2 matching over 11 bases. V shed 0 bases, J shed 7 bases, and the junction held 7 bases outside the gene matches. The CDR3 length is 17 residues. Germline assignment: CDR1 LGHDT and CDR2 YNNKEL (reference sequence). This CDR3 reads CASSQDLLAGGFGELFF. In nucleotides, the CDR3 is TGTGCCAGCAGCCAAGATCTGCTAGCGGGAGGTTTCGGGGAGCTGTTTTTT.

This clonotype was seen a handful of times. The chain uses TRBV5-1 and TRBJ2-1; TRBD1 agrees at 12 bases. Per germline, CDR1 SGHRS and CDR2 YFSETQ. Trimming cost V 4 bases and J 10 bases; bases outside gene matches: 9. The CDR3 has 15 amino acids. The CDR3 sequence is CASSGRDRGPEEQFF. CDR3 nucleotides: TGCGCCAGCAGCGGGAGGGACAGGGGGCCGGAAGAGCAGTTCTTC.

This clonotype was counted ten times or more. This rearrangement joins TRBV5-1 to TRBJ1-1, with TRBD1 as a possible D gene (5 bases). V was clipped by 0 bases and J by 1 base, with 10 bases between them. The CDR3 spans 15 residues. CDR1 SGHRS and CDR2 YFSETQ come from the germline V gene. The CDR3 reads CASSLGATANTEAFF. The DNA of the CDR3 is TGCGCCAGCAGCTTGGGTGCGACAGCGAACACTGAAGCTTTCTTT. Complete variable domain (other parts from reference TRBV5-1 and TRBJ1-1): KAGVTQTPRYLIKTRGQQVTLSCSPISGHRSVSWYQQTPGQGLQFLFEYFSETQRNKGNFPGRFSGRQFSNSRSEMNVSTLELGDSALYLCASSLGATANTEAFFGQGTRLTVV.

This clonotype was detected a few times. This sequence joins TRBV20-1 and TRBJ2-2, with TRBD2 identical over 14 bases. Germline lookup yields CDR1 DFQATT and CDR2 SNEGSKA (reference sequence). V was pared by 2 bases and J by 4 bases, with 6 bases of the junction left unmatched. The CDR3 totals 17 residues. CDR3 loop: CSARSGLAGAGTGELFF. The CDR3 DNA follows: TGCAGTGCTAGATCGGGACTAGCGGGAGCGGGCACCGGGGAGCTGTTTTTT.

This clonotype showed up many times. The chain combines TRBV5-1 with TRBJ1-2; D is unclear. V was clipped by 3 bases and J by 4 bases, with 16 bases between them. CDR1 is SGHRS, CDR2 YFSETQ, per germline. The CDR3 runs 15 residues. CDR3 protein: CASSYDSISTYGYTF. Written as DNA, the CDR3 is TGCGCCAGCAGCTACGATTCCATTTCTACCTATGGCTACACCTTC.

The chain links TRBV4-1 to TRBJ2-7, with D possibly matching TRBD2 (5 bases). This CDR3 region has 15 residues. V lost 1 base and J 4 bases, leaving 14 bases between the germline ends. CDR1 is MGHRA, CDR2 YSYEKL, per germline. CDR3 nucleotides: TGCGCCAGCAGCCAAGTATCGGGGAGTCCGTACGAGCAGTACTTC. This sequence encodes CASSQVSGSPYEQYF.

The gene calls are TRBV5-1 and TRBJ2-7; 7 nucleotides agree with TRBD1. The CDR3 runs to 15 residues. Germline assignment: CDR1 SGHRS and CDR2 YFSETQ. J was trimmed by 7 bases and V by 0 bases; bases with no gene match: 10. The CDR3 reads CASSLADRASREQYF. The CDR3 nucleotides are TGCGCCAGCAGCTTGGCCGACAGGGCAAGTAGGGAGCAGTACTTC.

V gene TRBV12-3 or TRBV12-4 combines with J gene TRBJ2-7; D uncertain. V was shortened by 3 bases and J by 6 bases, with 21 bases between the two germline ends. This CDR3 has 16 residues. The CDR3 DNA reads as TGTGCCAGCAGTTTCGGCCCTCTTGATTCAGGCCCCGAGCAGTACTTC. It translates to CASSFGPLDSGPEQYF.

This clonotype came up a few times. The chain links TRBV5-1 to TRBJ1-1, with 7 nucleotides matching TRBD1. The CDR3 extends over 14 amino acids. The germline CDR1 and CDR2 sequences are SGHRS and YFSETQ. The J segment lost 0 bases and the V segment lost 5 bases, leaving 4 bases of the junction unmatched. CDR3 DNA sequence: TGCGCCAGCAGGACAGGGAGTTTGAACACTGAAGCTTTCTTT. Residues: CASRTGSLNTEAFF. The complete variable domain, with remaining parts taken from reference TRBV5-1 and TRBJ1-1, reads KAGVTQTPRYLIKTRGQQVTLSCSPISGHRSVSWYQQTPGQGLQFLFEYFSETQRNKGNFPGRFSGRQFSNSRSEMNVSTLELGDSALYLCASRTGSLNTEAFFGQGTRLTVV.

CDR3 in amino acids: CASSSRLVSGANVLTF. CDR3 DNA sequence: TGCGCCAGCAGCTCTAGACTGGTCTCTGGGGCCAACGTCCTGACTTTC. The chain is built from TRBV5-1 and TRBJ2-6; no reliable D call. V gave up 3 bases and J gave up 0 bases, with 10 bases separating them. The CDR3 totals 16 residues. Germline V gene lookup returns CDR1 SGHRS and CDR2 YFSETQ.

This clonotype was recorded many times. The junction and the germline gene differ at one end; a read error may be behind it. The rearrangement joins TRBV5-1 to TRBJ1-1; no reliable D call. The germline CDR1 and CDR2 sequences are SGHRS and YFSETQ. The length of the CDR3 is 13 residues. The CDR3 DNA follows: TGTGCCAGCAGTTTACGGCAGAACACTGAAGCTTTCTTT. It codes for CASSLRQNTEAFF.

The gene calls are TRBV10-3 and TRBJ2-5; 11 bases are shared with TRBD2. Losses at the gene ends were 3 bases for V and 4 bases for J; bases not matched to a gene: 7. Germline-derived CDR1 and CDR2 are ENHRY and SYGVKD. The CDR3 is 16 residues long. CDR3 nucleotides: TGTGCCATCAGTGACTATTTAGCGGGAGGGCCAGAGACCCAGTACTTC. Translated, it gives CAISDYLAGGPETQYF.

This clonotype turned up a few times. V and J are TRBV4-1 and TRBJ1-1, with D hard to call. With 4 bases removed from V and 2 bases from J, the gap between germline ends came to 14 bases. This CDR3 comprises 15 residues. Germline loops: CDR1 MGHRA, CDR2 YSYEKL. The CDR3 protein is CASSPYERGNTEAFF. CDR3 sequence (DNA): TGCGCCAGCAGCCCTTATGAGCGGGGTAACACTGAAGCTTTCTTT.

Notes on this clonotype: The conserved phenylalanine or tryptophan normally closing the CDR3 is absent here, so this likely arose from a read error. CDR3 DNA sequence: TGTGCCATCAGTTACAGCTCCTACGAGCAGTACTAC. Translating it yields CAISYSSYEQYY. The V gene is TRBV10-3, the J gene TRBJ2-7; D is unresolved. V gave up 5 bases and J gave up 0 bases, with 5 bases separating them. CDR1 is ENHRY, CDR2 SYGVKD, per germline. The CDR3 runs to 12 residues.

This clonotype was counted a few times. This rearrangement joins TRBV29-1 to TRBJ1-1; D gene ambiguous. This CDR3 spans 11 amino acids. Germline CDR1 SQVTM, CDR2 ANQGSEA. V shed 0 bases and J shed 12 bases, with 11 bases lying between them. CDR3 residues: CSVEDGREPFF. DNA of the CDR3: TGCAGCGTTGAAGATGGGAGGGAACCTTTCTTT.

The V and J genes are TRBV20-1 and TRBJ1-1; weak D call: TRBD1 (6 bases). Germline V gene sequence: CDR1 DFQATT, CDR2 SNEGSKA (reference sequence). The ends were cut back, 5 bases at V and 6 bases at J, with 13 bases in the middle. The CDR3 runs to 12 residues. CDR3 sequence: CSAYDRRAEAFF. CDR3 bases: TGCAGTGCTTACGACAGGAGGGCTGAAGCTTTCTTT.

The rearrangement links TRBV6-5 to TRBJ2-5, with D perhaps matching TRBD2 (5 bases). V lost 2 bases, J lost 4 bases, and 17 bases lay in between. There are 16 residues in the CDR3. Germline-derived CDR1 and CDR2 are MNHEY and SVGAGI. CDR3 amino acids: CASSYPTGGGGETQYF. The CDR3 DNA sequence: TGTGCCAGCAGTTACCCGACTGGTGGAGGAGGAGAGACCCAGTACTTC.

This clonotype has at least ten counts. J is TRBJ2-2 and V is TRBV6-1, with 10 positions matching TRBD1. The CDR3 loop spans 14 amino acids. The V gene's germline CDR1 is MNHNS and CDR2 SASEGT. Losses at the gene ends were 4 bases for V and 5 bases for J; bases not matched to a gene: 1. CDR3 in amino acids: CASSGGQGTGELFF. CDR3 DNA: TGTGCCAGCAGTGGGGGACAGGGGACCGGGGAGCTGTTTTTT.

As regards this clonotype: A much larger clone lies a single base off, so this may be a read error. J is TRBJ1-5 and V is TRBV12-3 or TRBV12-4; D not resolved. The CDR3 covers 13 residues. CDR3 DNA sequence: TGTGCCAGCACTCTTGGGAGAAATCAGCCCCAGGATTTT. As protein: CASTLGRNQPQDF.

This clonotype showed up just a few times. The gene calls are TRBV7-2 and TRBJ1-5; 10 bases map to TRBD1. This CDR3 spans 16 amino acids. V was pared by 3 bases and J by 7 bases, with 9 bases of the junction left unmatched. Germline V CDR1 and CDR2: SGHTA, FQGNSA. CDR3 DNA: TGTGCCAGCAGCTTGTTCGGGACAGGGGATGGCCAGCCCCAGCATTTT. As protein: CASSLFGTGDGQPQHF. The full variable domain, rest sourced from reference TRBV7-2 and TRBJ1-5, is GAGVSQSPSNKVTEKGKDVELRCDPISGHTALYWYRQSLGQGLEFLIYFQGNSAPDKSGLPSDRFSAERTGGSVSTLTIQRTQQEDSAVYLCASSLFGTGDGQPQHFGDGTRLSIL.

CDR3 in DNA: TGTGCCACCAGCGGGCTAGGGGGAGCGGGAACCGGGGAGCTGTTTTTT. Translation gives CATSGLGGAGTGELFF. J is TRBJ2-2 and V is TRBV15, with D perhaps TRBD2 (7 bases). The length of the CDR3 is 16 residues. Germline CDR1 and CDR2: LNHNV and YYDKDF (reference sequence). The V and J ends lost 5 bases and 5 bases respectively, with 18 bases between them.

The rearrangement uses TRBV28 and TRBJ2-7, with 8 nucleotides matching TRBD1. The CDR3 has 16 residues. Germline V gene sequence: CDR1 MDHEN, CDR2 SYDVKM. Trimming cost V 6 bases and J 2 bases; bases outside gene matches: 12. The CDR3 DNA follows: TGTGCCAGCAGCCTCACAACCGGGACAGGAACCTACGAGCAGTACTTC. This translates into CASSLTTGTGTYEQYF.

This clonotype came up many times. This chain uses TRBV12-3 or TRBV12-4 with TRBJ1-1, with TRBD1 matching 7 bases. V was pared by 6 bases and J by 2 bases, with 9 bases of the junction left unmatched. The CDR3 length is 15 residues. CDR3 in amino acids: CASSSGQLRNTEAFF. The CDR3 nucleotides are TGTGCCAGCAGCTCGGGACAGCTCAGAAACACTGAAGCTTTCTTT.

This rearrangement joins TRBV6-1 to TRBJ2-3; TRBD2 aligns across 10 bases. V shed 6 bases, J shed 7 bases, and the junction held 10 bases outside the gene matches. The CDR3 totals 15 residues. Per the germline V gene, CDR1 is MNHNS and CDR2 is SASEGT. CDR3 residues: CASRRTSGLTNTQYF. In DNA form, the CDR3 reads TGTGCCAGCAGGCGGACTAGCGGCCTTACTAATACGCAGTATTTT.

CDR3 in amino acids: CASSPAGTATYEQYF. CDR3 in DNA: TGTGCCAGCAGCCCCGCCGGGACTGCCACCTACGAGCAGTACTTC. The chain carries TRBV9 and TRBJ2-7; D may be TRBD2 (6 bases). V lost 4 bases to trimming and J lost 2 bases, with 16 bases between them. The V gene's germline CDR1 is SGDLS and CDR2 YYNGEE. This CDR3 spans 15 amino acids. Full variable domain (remainder filled in from reference TRBV9 and TRBJ2-7): DSGVTQTPKHLITATGQRVTLRCSPRSGDLSVYWYQQSLDQGLQFLIQYYNGEERAKGNILERFSAQQFPDLHSELNLSSLELGDSALYFCASSPAGTATYEQYFGPGTRLTVT.

At least ten counts were recorded for this clonotype. This chain connects TRBV12-5 to TRBJ2-1, with 16 nucleotides matching TRBD2. The CDR3 is 16 amino acids. Germline CDR1 and CDR2: LGHNT and FRNRAP. With 4 bases clipped from V and 10 bases from J, the junction kept 7 bases outside the gene matches. The CDR3 loop is CASGSGTSGRAGEQFF. As DNA, the CDR3 is TGTGCTAGTGGTTCCGGGACTAGCGGGAGGGCCGGGGAGCAGTTCTTC. Full variable domain (rest looked up from reference TRBV12-5 and TRBJ2-1): DARVTQTPRHKVTEMGQEVTMRCQPILGHNTVFWYRQTMMQGLELLAYFRNRAPLDDSGMPKDRFSAEMPDATLATLKIQPSEPRDSAVYFCASGSGTSGRAGEQFFGPGTRLTVL.